This record covers a single T cell receptor (beta chain). As handled by the study authors: Amplified reference gene primers provided the basis for estimating nucleated cell counts. Some clones are missing from TCRdb's copy, which holds only in-frame ones; the method was immunoSEQ multiplex PCR. The DNA gave D and trimming, while V, J and clone size come from that table. Of 500,000 to 600,000 clones in the sample, around nine tenths were seen once. This entry is derived from a study of blood T cell repertoires in COVID-19. About the research overall: Samples came from the United States, Italy and Spain, spanning acute and convalescent COVID-19. PBMCs, B-cell-depleted T cells, or T cells provided the cDNA or gDNA that made up the material.

There are 14 residues in the CDR3. Trimming removed 3 bases from V and 2 bases from J, with 14 bases in between. Germline CDR1 and CDR2: DFQATT and SNEGSKA (reference sequence). During active infection, Seattle patients enrolled and were then monitored through disease. Sequenced material: peripheral blood. This receptor was identified in a woman between 50 and 59 years old with COVID-19, enrolled during active disease. V usage is TRBV20-1 and J usage is TRBJ2-7; possible D gene TRBD2, 5 bases. DNA of the CDR3: TGCAGTGCTAGTAGTCGGGGTAGGACCTACGAGCAGTACTTC. Translation gives CSASSRGRTYEQYF.